This entry concerns a single TCR beta chain. This clone was picked up one time. Its antigen is still unknown. Per-base quality was not reported, and no clone a single base away is much larger than it. These data belong to a study of blood T cell repertoires in COVID-19 (dated by TCRdb to the early 2020s). Regarding the study in general: Samples from collaborators originated in the United States, Italy and Spain and spanned both the acute and convalescent phases of COVID-19. The prospective study material was composed of cDNA or gDNA derived from T cells, B-cell-depleted T cells, or PBMCs. Deeply sampled blood TCRbeta repertoires from subjects exposed to, actively infected with, or recovered from COVID-19 were included in the dataset. A freely available public database, intended as a resource for researchers studying the immune response to SARS-CoV-2, is where the repertoires were released. Samples came from the ongoing ImmuneRACE study (first 160 participants) plus 1,254 subjects from 6 global collaborators. A de-identified subject ID, COVID-19 status, age in years and sex were almost always included in the sample metadata. Where HLA class I and class II types were available, the types were taken from metadata supplied by the sample provider, not from assay-based typing.

Points the paper makes about the study in general: The amount of clinical and demographic metadata varied by source and participant and was provided uncurated.

From the germline V gene (reference sequence), CDR1 is LNHNV and CDR2 is YYDKDF. Trimming costs V 0 bases and J 2 bases, and their ends lie 16 bases apart. The CDR3 spans 17 residues, from the cysteine through the phenylalanine. Only CDR3 DNA remains: 51 bases, in frame from the first base. One collaborating source in Seattle enrolled patients while the patients were actively infected and followed the patients over time throughout the course of disease. Collaborating institutions collected whole blood in K2EDTA tubes following their own protocols. For TCRbeta analysis, collaborators shipped samples as frozen whole blood, isolated PBMCs, or DNA extracted from either of those sample types. TCRbeta CDR3 regions were amplified from genomic DNA by means of the immunoSEQ Assay, a bias-controlled multiplex PCR. The authors' pipeline ran thus. The number of nucleated cells in each sample was estimated by amplification of reference gene primers within the assay. To quantify the absolute abundance of each unique TCRbeta CDR3 rearrangement, sequence reads were collapsed and filtered. For each sample, productive Simpson clonality was calculated as the square root of Simpson's diversity index across productive rearrangements. The clones in this table, taken by TCRdb from immuneACCESS, are in-frame only. Not every clone is retained; where verified, under half of the shortfall comes from an unresolved V gene, and the cause of the rest is unknown. That table supplies the V and J calls and clone size; D and trimming were determined from the DNA. Here the sample has under 400,000 clones; 88% occur a single time. 1.5% to 2% of the sample lies in the top ten.

The TCR comes from a woman aged 25 to 39 with COVID-19, enrolled during active disease. The sample was peripheral blood. The chain is made from TRBV15 and TRBJ1-2; a tentative D match to TRBD1 spans 6 bases. The bases read TGTGCCACCAGCAGAGATCGTCGGACAGAGACAAACTATGGCTACACCTTC. Translated, this is CATSRDRRTETNYGYTF.